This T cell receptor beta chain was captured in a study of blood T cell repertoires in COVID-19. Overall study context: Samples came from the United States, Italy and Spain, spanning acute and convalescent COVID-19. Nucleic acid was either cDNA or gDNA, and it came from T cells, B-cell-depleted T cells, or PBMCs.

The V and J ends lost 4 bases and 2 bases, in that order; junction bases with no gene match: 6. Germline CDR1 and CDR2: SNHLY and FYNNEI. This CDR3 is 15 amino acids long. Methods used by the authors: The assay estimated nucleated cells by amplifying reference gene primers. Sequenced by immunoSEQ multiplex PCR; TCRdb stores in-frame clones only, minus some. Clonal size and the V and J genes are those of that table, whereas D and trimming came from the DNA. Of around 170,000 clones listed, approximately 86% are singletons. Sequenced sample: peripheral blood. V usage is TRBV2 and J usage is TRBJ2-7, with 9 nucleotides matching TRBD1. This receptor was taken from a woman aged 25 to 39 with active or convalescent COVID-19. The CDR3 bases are TGTGCCAGCAGTGGGACAGGGGAAGCCACCTACGAGCAGTACTTC. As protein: CASSGTGEATYEQYF.